Below are 23 T cell receptor beta chains sequenced from a single sample in a study of memory CD4+ T cells and cytomegalovirus serostatus. Single viable CD3+CD4+CD8-CD45RO+ cells were sorted as the memory CD4+ T cells. Data came from immunoSEQ multiplex PCR; TCRdb stores just in-frame clones and leaves some out. The sample yields approximately 53,000 clones, 82% seen once. Sequencing was done on a sample of memory CD4+ T cells from blood. All receptors come from an adult in good health and CMV-seronegative.

In its sample, this clone was seen once. This CDR3 is CASSESAGRLQPQHF. The CDR3 DNA is TGTGCCAGCAGTGAATCGGCAGGGAGGTTACAGCCCCAGCATTTT. J is TRBJ1-5 and V is TRBV2; a possible D gene is TRBD1 (5 bases). Germline V gives CDR1 SNHLY, CDR2 FYNNEI. The CDR3 has 15 residues. The V gene lost 2 bases and the J gene lost 7 bases, with 15 bases spanning the gap.

This clone was picked up a small number of times. The V call is TRBV19, the J call TRBJ1-2; no firm D call. Germline V CDR1 and CDR2: LNHDA, SQIVND (reference sequence). V was shortened by 10 bases and J by 3 bases, with 12 bases between the two germline ends. This CDR3 comprises 12 residues. The CDR3 protein is CATKEGYYGYTF. CDR3 nucleotide sequence: TGTGCCACTAAGGAGGGTTACTATGGCTACACCTTC.

This clone was seen a handful of times. This chain uses TRBV7-2 with TRBJ1-1; 7 bases line up with TRBD1. The CDR3 extends over 14 amino acids. The germline V gene has CDR1 SGHTA and CDR2 FQGNSA. The ends lost 5 bases at V and 1 base at J; junction bases unmatched: 4. CDR3 amino acids: CASSLAGGNTEAFF. In DNA, the CDR3 is TGTGCCAGCAGCCTGGCAGGGGGGAACACTGAAGCTTTCTTT. Looking up the rest from reference TRBV7-2 and TRBJ1-1 gives the full variable domain: GAGVSQSPSNKVTEKGKDVELRCDPISGHTALYWYRQSLGQGLEFLIYFQGNSAPDKSGLPSDRFSAERTGGSVSTLTIQRTQQEDSAVYLCASSLAGGNTEAFFGQGTRLTVV.

This chain joins TRBV5-1 and TRBJ1-1, with 8 nucleotides matching TRBD1. This CDR3 comprises 14 residues. V lost 4 bases and J lost 5; bases outside the gene matches: 7. Per germline, CDR1 SGHRS and CDR2 YFSETQ. The CDR3 DNA sequence: TGCGCCAGCAGCCTATTACAGGGGGGGACTGAAGCTTTCTTT. This sequence encodes CASSLLQGGTEAFF. The full variable domain, completed using reference TRBV5-1 and TRBJ1-1, is KAGVTQTPRYLIKTRGQQVTLSCSPISGHRSVSWYQQTPGQGLQFLFEYFSETQRNKGNFPGRFSGRQFSNSRSEMNVSTLELGDSALYLCASSLLQGGTEAFFGQGTRLTVV.

The rearrangement joins TRBV5-1 to TRBJ2-7; D not resolved. Trimming stripped 0 bases from V and 2 bases from J, with 9 bases between. This CDR3 spans 14 amino acids. CDR1 and CDR2 (germline): SGHRS, YFSETQ. This CDR3 reads CASSLAARPYEQYF. CDR3 coding DNA: TGCGCCAGCAGCTTGGCCGCTAGACCCTACGAGCAGTACTTC. Together with reference TRBV5-1 and TRBJ2-7, the CDR3 gives the full variable domain: KAGVTQTPRYLIKTRGQQVTLSCSPISGHRSVSWYQQTPGQGLQFLFEYFSETQRNKGNFPGRFSGRQFSNSRSEMNVSTLELGDSALYLCASSLAARPYEQYFGPGTRLTVT.

V is TRBV7-2 and J is TRBJ1-2; D unresolved. V was clipped by 5 bases and J by 3 bases, with 10 bases between them. There are 13 residues in the CDR3. CDR1 and CDR2 from the germline V gene are SGHTA and FQGNSA. The chain's CDR3 is CASSAGFDYGYTF. As DNA, the CDR3 is TGTGCCAGCAGCGCAGGTTTCGACTATGGCTACACCTTC.

V usage is TRBV4-3 and J usage is TRBJ1-5; maybe TRBD1 (5 bases). V dropped 4 bases and J dropped 7 bases, with 14 bases sitting between them. The CDR3 consists of 14 residues. Per germline, CDR1 LGHNA and CDR2 YSLEER. The CDR3 reads CASSLGPGEQPQHF. CDR3 coding DNA: TGCGCCAGCAGCCTAGGGCCGGGGGAGCAGCCCCAGCATTTT.

In nucleotides, the CDR3 is TGTGCCAGCAGTGAAGCCTGGGGCTACACCTTC. Its protein is CASSEAWGYTF. The V call is TRBV6-1, the J call TRBJ1-2; no reliable D call. Germline V gives CDR1 MNHNS, CDR2 SASEGT. This CDR3 is built from 11 residues. Trimming removed 0 bases at V and 8 bases at J, with 4 bases between.

The chain employs TRBV2 and TRBJ2-7; 9 bases agree with TRBD1. The germline gives CDR1 SNHLY, CDR2 FYNNEI. The CDR3 consists of 15 residues. Trimming at V came to 6 bases and at J to 0 bases, leaving 6 bases not matched to a gene. The CDR3 protein is CASRRQGVRSYEQYF. The CDR3 DNA reads as TGTGCCAGCAGACGACAGGGGGTTCGCTCCTACGAGCAGTACTTC.

V is TRBV4-2 and J is TRBJ1-2; possible D gene TRBD1, 5 bases. There are 13 residues in the CDR3. Per germline, CDR1 LGHNA and CDR2 YNFKEQ. V shed 0 bases and J shed 6 bases, with 8 bases lying between them. The CDR3 DNA is TGTGCCAGCAGCCAAGACAGGGAAGATGGCTACACCTTC. This sequence encodes CASSQDREDGYTF.

The table lists this clone with a few counts. V usage is TRBV7-3 and J usage is TRBJ2-5; D call uncertain. Trimming took 2 bases from V and 7 from J, leaving 11 bases between them. The length of the CDR3 is 13 residues. In germline, CDR1 is SGHTA, CDR2 FQGTGA. CDR3 in DNA: TGTGCCAGCAGCTTAGTTTCGCGGTCGACCCAGTACTTC. It encodes CASSLVSRSTQYF.

The gene calls are TRBV5-6 and TRBJ2-2; 9 bases align to TRBD1. The V gene end was trimmed by 3 bases and the J gene end by 4 bases; junction bases not matched to a gene: 4. The CDR3 is made up of 15 amino acids. Germline CDR1 and CDR2: SGHDT and YYEEEE. The CDR3 spells CASSWGDRVTGELFF. CDR3 in DNA: TGTGCCAGCAGCTGGGGGGACAGGGTCACCGGGGAGCTGTTTTTT.

The rearrangement uses TRBV2 and TRBJ1-6; 9 bases line up with TRBD1. Germline assignment: CDR1 SNHLY and CDR2 FYNNEI. This CDR3 is built from 15 residues. V shed 6 bases and J 9 bases; nucleotides not matched to a gene: 9. CDR3 bases: TGTGCCAGCAGAGGCAGGACAGGGGCCGGTTCACCCCTCCACTTT. It yields the protein CASRGRTGAGSPLHF.

This clone was counted only a few times. The chain links TRBV7-8 to TRBJ2-7; D might be TRBD1 (5 bases). Germline values: CDR1 SGHVS, CDR2 FQNEAQ. CDR3 length: 15 amino acids. V lost 5 bases and J lost 0, with 14 bases in between. CDR3 nucleotides: TGTGCCAGCAGCCCCTTGACAGTGGCCTCCTACGAGCAGTACTTC. It translates to CASSPLTVASYEQYF.

The chain employs TRBV5-4 and TRBJ2-3; 10 bases line up with TRBD1. Germline loops: CDR1 SGHNT, CDR2 YYREEE (reference sequence). The CDR3 has 15 amino acids. V was pared by 5 bases and J by 4 bases, with 7 bases of the junction left unmatched. The CDR3 bases are TGTGCCAGCAGGACCCGGGACAGGGGATCAGATACGCAGTATTTT. It translates to CASRTRDRGSDTQYF.

This clone was observed a handful of times. The CDR3 region is CASSRTGVGTEAFF. The CDR3 DNA is TGTGCCAGCAGTCGGACAGGGGTGGGGACTGAAGCTTTCTTT. The V and J genes are TRBV27 and TRBJ1-1; TRBD1 agrees at 9 bases. The V gene end was trimmed by 5 bases and the J gene end by 5 bases; junction bases not matched to a gene: 6. The CDR3 loop spans 14 amino acids. The germline CDR1 and CDR2 sequences are MNHEY and SMNVEV (reference sequence).

V usage is TRBV6-6 and J usage is TRBJ1-6, with 7 bases aligning to TRBD1. Germline V gene sequence: CDR1 MNHNY, CDR2 SVGAGI (reference sequence). V was clipped by 8 bases and J by 5 bases; unmatched bases: 12. This CDR3 region has 16 residues. The CDR3, as DNA: TGTGCCAGCCGGGGACCGACGACAGGGCATAATTCACCCCTCCACTTT. The encoded protein is CASRGPTTGHNSPLHF.

The rearrangement links TRBV2 to TRBJ2-2; 12 bases are a match to TRBD1. The CDR3 covers 15 residues. The V and J ends lost 6 bases and 8 bases, in that order; junction bases with no gene match: 7. Germline-derived CDR1 and CDR2 are SNHLY and FYNNEI. The DNA of the CDR3 is TGTGCCAGCAGACCGGGACAGGGGGCTAGAGGGGAGCTGTTTTTT. It codes for CASRPGQGARGELFF. The full variable domain, rest sourced from reference TRBV2 and TRBJ2-2, is EPEVTQTPSHQVTQMGQEVILRCVPISNHLYFYWYRQILGQKVEFLVSFYNNEISEKSEIFDDQFSVERPDGSNFTLKIRSTKLEDSAMYFCASRPGQGARGELFFGEGSRLTVL.

The CDR3 region is CACTSGGGGNQPQHF. As DNA, the CDR3 is TGTGCCTGCACATCAGGGGGAGGGGGCAATCAGCCCCAGCATTTT. This rearrangement joins TRBV30 to TRBJ1-5, with 7 nucleotides matching TRBD1. Germline lookup yields CDR1 GTSNPN and CDR2 SVGIG (reference sequence). This CDR3 has 15 residues. V was clipped by 6 bases and J by 2 bases; unmatched bases: 10.

This clone was seen just once. V and J are TRBV7-8 and TRBJ2-2; 8 positions match TRBD1. In germline, CDR1 is SGHVS, CDR2 FQNEAQ. The CDR3 totals 17 residues. J was trimmed by 0 bases and V by 7 bases; bases with no gene match: 10. The CDR3 sequence is CASTPTTGASNTGELFF. DNA of the CDR3: TGTGCCAGCACCCCTACGACAGGGGCTTCGAACACCGGGGAGCTGTTTTTT.

The V call is TRBV25-1, the J call TRBJ1-5; tentative D call: TRBD1 (6 bases). Trimming took 5 bases from V and 6 from J, leaving 8 bases between them. This CDR3 spans 12 amino acids. Per germline, CDR1 MGHDK and CDR2 SYGVNS. DNA of the CDR3: TGTGCCAGCAGTCAGGGGTCTCAGCCCCAGCATTTT. It is translated as CASSQGSQPQHF.

A single count supports this clone. The chain combines TRBV5-1 with TRBJ1-2; no clear D gene. The CDR3 covers 13 residues. V was pared by 2 bases and J by 0 bases, with 5 bases between. Germline CDR1 is SGHRS and CDR2 is YFSETQ. CDR3 in amino acids: CASSLSANYGYTF. The CDR3 DNA sequence: TGCGCCAGCAGCTTAAGTGCTAACTATGGCTACACCTTC. Full variable domain (outside the CDR3, taken from reference TRBV5-1 and TRBJ1-2): KAGVTQTPRYLIKTRGQQVTLSCSPISGHRSVSWYQQTPGQGLQFLFEYFSETQRNKGNFPGRFSGRQFSNSRSEMNVSTLELGDSALYLCASSLSANYGYTFGSGTRLTVV.

V and J are TRBV5-6 and TRBJ2-2; D perhaps matches TRBD1 (6 bases). Trimming left V 4 bases short and J 0 bases short, with 16 bases between. CDR1 is SGHDT, CDR2 YYEEEE, per germline. This CDR3 is 17 amino acids long. For the CDR3, the DNA is TGTGCCAGCAGCCGAAGGAAGACAGGCTCGAACACCGGGGAGCTGTTTTTT. Translation: CASSRRKTGSNTGELFF.